This record covers a single T cell receptor beta chain. Its specific antigen is unknown. No base quality values were provided; no much bigger clone lies one nucleotide off. From its cysteine to its phenylalanine, the CDR3 spans 15 amino acids. Solely the CDR3 DNA is kept, with 45 bases framed from the first base. Reading the germline V gene gives CDR1 SGHRS and CDR2 YFSETQ. V is pared back by 0 bases and J by 1 base, with 10 bases lying between the germline termini. The sample belongs to a study of blood T cell repertoires in COVID-19 (TCRdb year 2020). As for the study more broadly: Samples covering the acute and convalescent phases of COVID-19 were provided by collaborators in the United States, Italy and Spain. A de-identified subject ID, COVID-19 status, age in years and sex were almost always included in the sample metadata. The samples were drawn from two sources: the first 160 participants of the ongoing ImmuneRACE study, and 1,200 or so subjects contributed by 6 global collaborators. Subjects who had been exposed to COVID-19, were actively infected with it, or had recovered from it provided the deeply sampled blood TCRbeta repertoires that made up the dataset. The prospective study material was composed of cDNA or gDNA derived from T cells, B-cell-depleted T cells, or PBMCs. The repertoires were made available in a free public database intended to serve as a resource for research on the immune response to SARS-CoV-2. HLA class I and class II types, where available, came from metadata supplied by the sample provider rather than from assay-based typing. Beyond this particular receptor, the publication reports: Clinical and demographic metadata were provided uncurated, with the amount varying by source and participant.

TCRbeta CDR3 regions were amplified from genomic DNA using the immunoSEQ Assay, a bias-controlled multiplex PCR. For the original study's pipeline: The number of nucleated cells in each sample was estimated by amplification of reference gene primers within the assay. Sequence reads were collapsed and filtered to measure the absolute abundance of every unique TCRbeta CDR3 rearrangement. For each sample, productive Simpson clonality was calculated as the square root of Simpson's diversity index across productive rearrangements. Not all clones reach the TCRdb copy of this immuneACCESS table, which keeps in-frame sequences only. Checked studies attribute under half of the gap to unresolved V genes and leave the rest unexplained. The D gene and trimming were derived from the DNA, and the V and J assignments and clone size from that table. Counted in this sample were about 190,000 clones; around 84% of them appeared once. The ten largest clones add up to approximately 14% of the sample.

Whole blood was collected in K2EDTA tubes by collaborating institutions according to the institutions' own protocols. For TCRbeta analysis, collaborators shipped samples as frozen whole blood, isolated PBMCs, or DNA extracted from either of those sample types. The sequenced material came from peripheral blood. The source of this sequence is a man under 40 with active or convalescent COVID-19. The V and J genes are TRBV5-1 and TRBJ1-2; the D gene remains uncertain. The DNA sequence follows: TGCGCCAGCAGCTTGGGTTCACAAAATAACTATGGCTACACCTTC. Its translation reads: CASSLGSQNNYGYTF.